These 8 T cell receptor beta chains were all obtained from the same sample, sequenced in a study of blood T cell repertoires in COVID-19. The repertoire was sequenced with immunoSEQ multiplex PCR; TCRdb's copy has only in-frame clones and lacks some. The table lists around 300,000 clones, 85% to 90% of them singletons. The sequencing input was peripheral blood. The receptors stem from a woman aged 40 to 49 with acute or convalescent COVID-19.

This chain links TRBV2 with TRBJ1-2; D unresolved. Trimming cost V 2 bases and J 4 bases, with 11 bases left between them. Germline assignment: CDR1 SNHLY and CDR2 FYNNEI. The CDR3 has 14 residues. The CDR3 loop reads CASSEWEVRYGYTF. CDR3 DNA sequence: TGTGCCAGCAGTGAATGGGAGGTACGCTATGGCTACACCTTC.

In the case of this clone: Other DNA sequences from this sample encode an identical CDR3 as well. CDR3 bases: TGTGCCAGTAGAGGTGGAGGTTCTGGAAACACCATATATTTT. This codes for CASRGGGSGNTIYF. J is TRBJ1-3 and V is TRBV19; D unresolved. This CDR3 is built from 14 residues. Trimming shortened V by 6 bases and J by 1 base, and 10 bases separated the two germline ends. Per the germline V gene, CDR1 is LNHDA and CDR2 is SQIVND (reference sequence). The full variable domain, in which reference TRBV19 and TRBJ1-3 provide the parts outside the CDR3, is DGGITQSPKYLFRKEGQNVTLSCEQNLNHDAMYWYRQDPGQGLRLIYYSQIVNDFQKGDIAEGYSVSREKKESFPLTVTSAQKNPTAFYLCASRGGGSGNTIYFGEGSWLTVV.

The chain is built from TRBV7-2 and TRBJ2-1, with 16 bases that match TRBD2. Germline CDR1 reads SGHTA; CDR2 reads FQGNSA. This CDR3 is 19 amino acids long. V was pared by 5 bases and J by 5 bases, with 12 bases of the junction left unmatched. The CDR3 coding sequence is TGTGCCAGCAGCAAGCATCTGGGACTAGCGGGGGGGCCCGACAATGAGCAGTTCTTC. Translating gives CASSKHLGLAGGPDNEQFF.

The rearrangement links TRBV6-2 or TRBV6-3 to TRBJ2-1; 8 nucleotides agree with TRBD1. Germline CDR1 is MNHEY and CDR2 is SVGEGT. There are 16 residues in the CDR3. V was clipped by 0 bases and J by 8 bases; unmatched bases: 9. The CDR3 nucleotides are TGTGCCAGCAGTTACTCGATCCAGGGGGCTTTGTATGAGCAGTTCTTC. It specifies CASSYSIQGALYEQFF.

In its sample, this clone was seen a few times. The rearrangement uses TRBV19 and TRBJ1-5; D might be TRBD1 (6 bases). Germline lookup yields CDR1 LNHDA and CDR2 SQIVND (reference sequence). Trimming removed 7 bases from V and 3 bases from J, with 10 bases in between. The CDR3 consists of 13 residues. The CDR3 is CASKTGSNQPQHF. CDR3 nucleotide sequence: TGTGCCAGTAAAACAGGGTCCAATCAGCCCCAGCATTTT.

This clone appeared once. The chain has TRBV5-1 and TRBJ1-2, with D perhaps TRBD1 (6 bases). Germline CDR1 and CDR2: SGHRS and YFSETQ. Trimming shortened V by 3 bases and J by 3 bases, and 18 bases separated the two germline ends. The CDR3 covers 16 residues. CDR3 amino acids: CASSSIQGPGDYGYTF. In DNA, the CDR3 is TGCGCCAGCAGCTCCATACAGGGCCCTGGGGACTATGGCTACACCTTC.

The chain employs TRBV5-8 and TRBJ1-6, with 7 bases that match TRBD1. Unmatched junction bases numbered 12, after V lost 1 base and J lost 8 bases. The germline gives CDR1 SGHTS, CDR2 YDEGEE. This CDR3 has 17 amino acids. The CDR3 is CASSLQMTGMGHSPLHF. DNA of the CDR3: TGTGCCAGCAGCTTGCAAATGACAGGGATGGGACATTCACCCCTCCACTTT. Full variable domain (missing parts from reference TRBV5-8 and TRBJ1-6): EAGVTQSPTHLIKTRGQQATLRCSPISGHTSVYWYQQALGLGLQFLLWYDEGEERNRGNFPPRFSGRQFPNYSSELNVNALELEDSALYLCASSLQMTGMGHSPLHFGNGTRLTVT.

This clone was observed a single time. The J gene is TRBJ1-3, the V gene TRBV24-1; a possible D gene is TRBD1 (6 bases). Germline V lookup: CDR1 KGHDR, CDR2 SFDVKD. The CDR3 extends over 17 amino acids. V shed 0 bases and J shed 0 bases, with 11 bases lying between them. The CDR3 sequence: CATSDLQDSVSGNTIYF. The CDR3 region has the DNA TGTGCCACCAGTGATTTGCAGGACAGTGTCTCTGGAAACACCATATATTTT.